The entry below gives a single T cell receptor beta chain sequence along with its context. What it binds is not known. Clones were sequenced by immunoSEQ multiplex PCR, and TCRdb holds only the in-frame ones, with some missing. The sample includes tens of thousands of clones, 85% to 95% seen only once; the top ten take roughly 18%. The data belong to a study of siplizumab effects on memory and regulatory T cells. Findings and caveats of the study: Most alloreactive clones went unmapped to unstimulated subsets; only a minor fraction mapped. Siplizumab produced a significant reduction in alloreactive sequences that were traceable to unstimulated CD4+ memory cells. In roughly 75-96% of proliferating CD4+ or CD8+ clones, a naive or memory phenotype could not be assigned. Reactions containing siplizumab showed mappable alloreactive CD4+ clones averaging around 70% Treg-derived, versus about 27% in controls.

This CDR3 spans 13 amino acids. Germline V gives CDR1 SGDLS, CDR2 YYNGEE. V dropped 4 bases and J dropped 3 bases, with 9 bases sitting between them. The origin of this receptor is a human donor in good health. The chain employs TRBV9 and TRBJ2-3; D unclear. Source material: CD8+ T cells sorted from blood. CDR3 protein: CASSPQTTDTQYF. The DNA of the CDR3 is TGTGCCAGCAGCCCACAAACTACAGATACGCAGTATTTT.